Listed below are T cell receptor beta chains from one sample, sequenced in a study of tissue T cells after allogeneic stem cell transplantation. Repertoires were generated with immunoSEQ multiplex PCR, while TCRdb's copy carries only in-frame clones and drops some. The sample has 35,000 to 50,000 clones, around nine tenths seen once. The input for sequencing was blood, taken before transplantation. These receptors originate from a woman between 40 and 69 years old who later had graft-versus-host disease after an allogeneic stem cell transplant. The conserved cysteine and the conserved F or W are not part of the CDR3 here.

CDR3: ASSLRAGGPYEQY
length: 13
J: TRBJ2-7
V: TRBV27

CDR3: ASQRDRSQETQY
length: 12
J: TRBJ2-5
V: TRBV2

CDR3: ASRKKETGNTEAF
length: 13
J: TRBJ1-1
V: TRBV28

CDR3: ASSLGGNSNQPQH
length: 13
J: TRBJ1-5
V: TRBV5-1

CDR3: ASGGMDGKIGPQH
length: 13
J: TRBJ1-5
V: TRBV7-9

CDR3: ASSLTPGTTYEQY
length: 13
J: TRBJ2-7
V: TRBV5-1

CDR3: ASSPEGATFYEQY
length: 13
J: TRBJ2-7
V: TRBV5-5

CDR3: ASSATGLGGEAF
length: 12
J: TRBJ1-1
V: TRBV6-5

CDR3: ASSHYDSGGYT
length: 11
J: TRBJ1-2
V: TRBV19

CDR3: ASSPAAGKGTEAF
length: 13
J: TRBJ1-1
V: TRBV4-3

CDR3: ASSETSGNTGELF
length: 13
J: TRBJ2-2
V: TRBV6-4

CDR3: ASRPGQGYVVNTEAF
length: 15
J: TRBJ1-1
V: TRBV5-1

CDR3: ASSASTGGFDTEAF
length: 14
J: TRBJ1-1
V: TRBV7-9

CDR3: ASRRAAGEQY
length: 10
J: TRBJ2-7
V: TRBV2

CDR3: ASSADRYGYT
length: 10
J: TRBJ1-2
V: TRBV12-3/TRBV12-4

CDR3: APSGTRGGETQY
length: 12
J: TRBJ2-5
V: TRBV9

CDR3: ASSPGRARGEQY
length: 12
J: TRBJ2-7
V: TRBV18

CDR3: ASSSRQGLSNQPQH
length: 14
J: TRBJ1-5
V: TRBV27

CDR3: ASSLQEGNTIY
length: 11
J: TRBJ1-3
V: TRBV7-9

CDR3: ASGLAGPQETQY
length: 12
J: TRBJ2-5
V: TRBV3-1/TRBV3-2

CDR3: ARNPLRAGSYNEQF
length: 14
J: TRBJ2-1
V: TRBV30